The source of this T cell receptor beta chain is a study of CXCR3-negative and CXCR3-positive naive CD8 T cells. Overall study context: Roughly 140 million TRB reads were obtained in total, which works out to about 1.5 +/- 0.3 million per library. Study-level results: TRB CDR3s of CXCR3-positive naive cells were more hydrophobic than those of CXCR3-negative naive cells.

A word on this clonotype: The target antigen is unknown.

This CDR3 is 21 amino acids long. Germline V CDR1 and CDR2: KGHDR, SFDVKD. Preparation of TRB cDNA libraries relied on 5' RACE carrying UMI labels. TCRdb reanalyzed the 5' RACE reads, giving one entry per CDR3 protein sequence and no DNA. Its clone listing holds roughly 60,000 distinct CDR3 sequences. The receptor's source is a human donor in good health. Some clones in this sample may be carry-over from other donors' samples. This chain joins TRBV24-1 and TRBJ2-1; TCRdb proposes TRBD1, but this gene call is untestable without DNA. Sequenced input: naive CXCR3+ CD8+ T cells from blood. The subset denotes: CD45RO-CCR7+CD27+CD95- naive CD8+ T cells expressing CXCR3 (TNR3+). CDR3 sequence: CATSDQPGSLNPPSSYNEQFF.